Shown below are 18 T cell receptor beta chains from a single sample sequenced in a study of blood T cell repertoires in COVID-19. Method: immunoSEQ multiplex PCR; TCRdb's copy keeps in-frame clones and lacks some. The table includes 350,000 to 450,000 clones, about 85% detected once. Specimen: peripheral blood. These receptors were taken from a woman younger than 35 with acute or convalescent COVID-19.

The rearrangement uses TRBV3-1 (or the pseudogene TRBV3-2) and TRBJ2-3, with 12 bases lining up with TRBD2. CDR1 is LGHDT, CDR2 YNNKEL, per germline (reference sequence). The V and J ends lost 4 bases and 0 bases, in that order; junction bases with no gene match: 2. This CDR3 region has 16 residues. The CDR3 sequence: CASSRLAGVSTDTQYF. The CDR3 nucleotides read TGTGCCAGCAGCCGACTAGCGGGGGTTAGCACAGATACGCAGTATTTT.

The DNA of the CDR3 is TGTGCCAGCAGTCTGGGACTAGCGGGAGAGAATGAGCAGTTCTTC. Its translation: CASSLGLAGENEQFF. This chain links TRBV2 with TRBJ2-1, with TRBD2 matching 14 bases. The CDR3 runs 15 residues. Trimming removed 5 bases from V and 7 bases from J; junction bases left unmatched: 4. CDR1 is SNHLY and CDR2 is FYNNEI in the germline V gene.

The CDR3 region is CASRRSGANTGELFF. As DNA, the CDR3 is TGTGCCAGCAGGCGCAGCGGGGCGAACACCGGGGAGCTGTTTTTT. The chain carries TRBV6-5 and TRBJ2-2; 7 nucleotides match TRBD2. Germline CDR1 is MNHEY and CDR2 is SVGAGI. This CDR3 is 15 amino acids long. Unmatched junction bases numbered 4, after V lost 6 bases and J lost 0 bases.

The CDR3 spells CASSVGNRGTGNTIYF. CDR3 in DNA: TGTGCCAGCAGTGTTGGGAACAGGGGTACTGGAAACACCATATATTTT. The rearrangement uses TRBV6-1 and TRBJ1-3, with 7 bases matching TRBD1. V trimming: 4 bases; J trimming: 2 bases; junction bases outside the gene matches: 8. Germline CDR1 and CDR2: MNHNS and SASEGT. The CDR3 is 16 amino acids.

V gene TRBV2 combines with J gene TRBJ1-4; 9 bases match TRBD1. The CDR3 totals 15 residues. Germline trimming cut 6 bases from V and 5 bases from J; bases unmatched to any gene: 7. Per the germline V gene, CDR1 is SNHLY and CDR2 is FYNNEI. The CDR3 DNA reads as TGTGCCAGCAGCGGGACAGGGCAAACCAATGAAAAACTGTTTTTT. This sequence encodes CASSGTGQTNEKLFF.

The chain carries TRBV6-4 and TRBJ1-1; TRBD1 might be the D (5 bases). Germline CDR1 and CDR2: MRHNA and SNTAGT. This CDR3 is built from 14 residues. V gave up 5 bases and J gave up 5 bases, with 15 bases separating them. The CDR3 is CASSRTPDGTEAFF. The CDR3 nucleotides are TGTGCCAGCAGTAGGACACCGGATGGGACTGAAGCTTTCTTT.

The rearrangement links TRBV5-1 to TRBJ1-1; possibly TRBD1 for D (6 bases). The CDR3 extends over 14 amino acids. Germline CDR1 is SGHRS and CDR2 is YFSETQ. V shed 1 base and J shed 6 bases, with 13 bases lying between them. The CDR3 DNA follows: TGCGCCAGCAGCTTGCCGACAGGCTCGGCTGAAGCTTTCTTT. Its translation is CASSLPTGSAEAFF.

This clone has a single count. The chain joins TRBV6-1 to TRBJ2-1; no clear D. The CDR3 is made up of 16 amino acids. Trimming cost V 3 bases and J 4 bases, with 16 bases left between them. Germline loops: CDR1 MNHNS, CDR2 SASEGT. The CDR3 region has the DNA TGTGCCAGCAGTGACCCCCAGTCATCCTCGTACAATGAGCAGTTCTTC. Protein product: CASSDPQSSSYNEQFF.

This chain uses TRBV24-1 with TRBJ1-1; TRBD1 agrees at 10 bases. The germline gives CDR1 KGHDR, CDR2 SFDVKD. J gave up 5 bases and V 4 bases, and 3 bases lay outside the gene matches. The CDR3 has 14 residues. This CDR3 is CATSDGQGGTEAFF. As DNA, the CDR3 is TGTGCCACCAGTGACGGACAGGGGGGGACTGAAGCTTTCTTT.

The J gene is TRBJ2-5, the V gene TRBV10-2; D perhaps matches TRBD2 (6 bases). Trimming stripped 3 bases from V and 5 bases from J, with 13 bases between. From germline, CDR1 is WSHSY and CDR2 SAAADI. The CDR3 covers 14 residues. The DNA for the CDR3 is TGCGCCAGCAGTGATATAGGGACTCGTGAGACCCAGTACTTC. The encoded protein is CASSDIGTRETQYF.

The chain carries TRBV4-1 and TRBJ1-5, with TRBD1 matching 10 bases. Germline CDR1 MGHRA, CDR2 YSYEKL. The CDR3 covers 16 residues. The V segment lost 4 bases and the J segment 4 bases; nucleotides outside the gene matches: 7. CDR3 region: CASSLGPGQGNQPQHF. The CDR3 coding sequence is TGCGCCAGCAGCCTTGGACCGGGACAGGGGAATCAGCCCCAGCATTTT.

The genes are TRBV5-1 and TRBJ2-3; no clear D. The CDR3 totals 13 residues. Germline CDR1 is SGHRS and CDR2 is YFSETQ. V dropped 0 bases and J dropped 7 bases, with 9 bases sitting between them. The CDR3 protein is CASSLDMRNTQYF. The CDR3 region has the DNA TGCGCCAGCAGCTTGGATATGCGAAATACGCAGTATTTT. The whole variable domain, filled in from reference TRBV5-1 and TRBJ2-3, reads KAGVTQTPRYLIKTRGQQVTLSCSPISGHRSVSWYQQTPGQGLQFLFEYFSETQRNKGNFPGRFSGRQFSNSRSEMNVSTLELGDSALYLCASSLDMRNTQYFGPGTRLTVL.

This chain uses TRBV5-1 with TRBJ1-1, with 7 nucleotides matching TRBD1. The CDR3 sequence is 14 residues long. Germline V gene lookup returns CDR1 SGHRS and CDR2 YFSETQ. The V gene end was trimmed by 2 bases and the J gene end by 1 base; junction bases not matched to a gene: 2. This chain's CDR3 is CASSLNRGNTEAFF. DNA for the CDR3: TGCGCCAGCAGCTTAAACAGGGGGAACACTGAAGCTTTCTTT.

Only a few counts were recorded for this clone. CDR3 sequence: CASSPLPGVQETQYF. The CDR3 bases are TGTGCCAGCAGCCCCCTCCCGGGAGTACAAGAGACCCAGTACTTC. The rearrangement links TRBV7-8 to TRBJ2-5, with D perhaps TRBD2 (6 bases). Per the germline V gene, CDR1 is SGHVS and CDR2 is FQNEAQ. The CDR3 is made up of 15 amino acids. V lost 5 bases and J 2 bases, leaving 15 bases between the germline ends.

This clone was seen once. The chain recombines TRBV9 with TRBJ2-1, with TRBD2 matching over 8 bases. Per germline, CDR1 SGDLS and CDR2 YYNGEE. The V segment lost 2 bases and the J segment 2 bases; nucleotides outside the gene matches: 6. The CDR3 has 16 amino acids. CDR3 DNA sequence: TGTGCCAGCAGCGTCCCACCGGGACTAGCCTACAATGAGCAGTTCTTC. The encoded protein is CASSVPPGLAYNEQFF.

The CDR3 protein is CASSLAGGTKANYGYTF. CDR3 nucleotides: TGTGCCAGCAGCTTAGCGGGGGGTACTAAGGCTAACTATGGCTACACCTTC. V is TRBV7-9 and J is TRBJ1-2; D is perhaps TRBD1 (5 bases). V lost 0 bases and J 0 bases, leaving 14 bases between the germline ends. Germline CDR1 SEHNR, CDR2 FQNEAQ (reference sequence). The CDR3 is 17 residues long. The whole variable domain, remainder taken from reference TRBV7-9 and TRBJ1-2, is DTGVSQNPRHKITKRGQNVTFRCDPISEHNRLYWYRQTLGQGPEFLTYFQNEAQLEKSRLLSDRFSAERPKGSFSTLEIQRTEQGDSAMYLCASSLAGGTKANYGYTFGSGTRLTVV.

With respect to this clone: At one boundary the junction diverges from the germline segment, which might be a read error. The chain carries TRBV5-1 and TRBJ2-7; 7 bases are a match to TRBD1. CDR1 and CDR2 from the germline V gene are SGHRS and YFSETQ. The CDR3 totals 14 residues. The CDR3 protein is CASSLGQGSDEQYF. The CDR3, as DNA: TGCGCCAGCAGCTTGGGACAGGGCTCCGACGAGCAGTACTTC.

This chain links TRBV9 with TRBJ1-1, with TRBD1 matching over 8 bases. V gave up 5 bases and J gave up 5 bases; unmatched junction bases: 11. CDR1 SGDLS and CDR2 YYNGEE come from the germline V gene. The CDR3 contains 15 residues. The CDR3 protein is CASRAPTGVVTEAFF. As DNA, the CDR3 is TGTGCCAGCAGGGCCCCGACAGGGGTGGTGACTGAAGCTTTCTTT. Using reference TRBV9 and TRBJ1-1 for the parts outside the CDR3, the full variable domain is DSGVTQTPKHLITATGQRVTLRCSPRSGDLSVYWYQQSLDQGLQFLIQYYNGEERAKGNILERFSAQQFPDLHSELNLSSLELGDSALYFCASRAPTGVVTEAFFGQGTRLTVV.